This TCR beta chain was profiled in a study of a mutant IDH1 vaccine in newly diagnosed glioma. Only in-frame clones appear in the TCRdb table, and some are missing; sequencing was by immunoSEQ multiplex PCR. The sample contains 50,000 to 55,000 clones, 78% of which appear only once. V was pared by 6 bases and J by 9 bases, with 18 bases between. Looked up from germline, CDR1 is MNHEY and CDR2 is SVGAGI. The CDR3 is 14 residues long. Regarding time point: week 5, during vaccination. The content of each vaccine dose was 300 ug of mutant IDH1 20-mer peptide, and topical imiquimod accompanied it. In this sample, this clone turned up once. Its specificity is unknown.

The chain has TRBV6-5 and TRBJ2-1; TRBD2 might be the D (7 bases). The material sequenced was PBMCs, taken from a glioma patient whose treatment included an IDH1 peptide vaccine. The TCR was taken from a middle-aged man with glioma. CDR3 region: CASREGGNLGEQFF. The CDR3 DNA is TGTGCCAGCAGAGAGGGGGGGAACCTAGGTGAGCAGTTCTTC.